This T cell receptor beta chain appears in the sequencing data of a study of blood T cell repertoires in COVID-19. Overall study context: The United States, Italy and Spain supplied acute and convalescent COVID-19 samples.

Assay: immunoSEQ multiplex PCR; the TCRdb copy retains only in-frame clones and omits some. The sample yields some 450,000 clones, about 90% seen once. Germline V gene sequence: CDR1 SNHLY, CDR2 FYNNEI. V was trimmed by 6 bases and J by 4 bases, leaving 15 bases between them. The CDR3 is 14 residues long. What was sequenced was peripheral blood. The J gene is TRBJ1-2, the V gene TRBV2, with D maybe TRBD1 (5 bases). This TCR was sampled from a man aged 18 to 35 with COVID-19, enrolled during active disease. DNA for the CDR3: TGTGCCAGCAGGGCGGGACTCCCGGTCTATGGCTACACCTTC. The encoded protein is CASRAGLPVYGYTF.